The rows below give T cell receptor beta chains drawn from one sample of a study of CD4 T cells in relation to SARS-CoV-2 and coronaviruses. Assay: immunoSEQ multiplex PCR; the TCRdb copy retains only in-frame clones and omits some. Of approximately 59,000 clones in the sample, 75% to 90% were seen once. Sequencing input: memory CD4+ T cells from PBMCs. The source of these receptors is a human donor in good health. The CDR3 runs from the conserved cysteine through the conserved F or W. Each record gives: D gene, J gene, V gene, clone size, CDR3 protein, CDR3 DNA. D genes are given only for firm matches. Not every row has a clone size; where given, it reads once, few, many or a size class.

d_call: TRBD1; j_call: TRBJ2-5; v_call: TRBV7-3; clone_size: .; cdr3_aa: CASSPQGAPQETQYF; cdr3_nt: TGTGCCAGCAGCCCCCAGGGGGCCCCCCAAGAGACCCAGTACTTC
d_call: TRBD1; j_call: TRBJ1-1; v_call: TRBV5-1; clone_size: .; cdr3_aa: CASSDRDRDMNTEAFF; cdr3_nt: TGCGCCAGCAGCGACCGGGACAGGGACATGAACACTGAAGCTTTCTTT
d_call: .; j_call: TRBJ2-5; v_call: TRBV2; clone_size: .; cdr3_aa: CASSEETGETQYF; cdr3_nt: TGTGCCAGCAGTGAGGAAACTGGAGAGACCCAGTACTTC
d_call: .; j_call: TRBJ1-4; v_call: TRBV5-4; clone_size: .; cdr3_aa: CASSLNTDPEKLFF; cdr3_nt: TGTGCCAGCAGCTTGAATACTGACCCTGAAAAACTGTTTTTT
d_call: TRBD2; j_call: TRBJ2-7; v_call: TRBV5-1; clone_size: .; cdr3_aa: CASSLRGAGGYTYEQYF; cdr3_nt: TGCGCCAGCAGCTTGCGGGGCGCGGGGGGCTATACCTACGAGCAGTACTTC
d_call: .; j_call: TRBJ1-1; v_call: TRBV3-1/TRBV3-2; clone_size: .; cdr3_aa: CASSQGGGDTEAFF; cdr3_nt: TGTGCCAGCAGCCAAGGAGGGGGGGACACTGAAGCTTTCTTT
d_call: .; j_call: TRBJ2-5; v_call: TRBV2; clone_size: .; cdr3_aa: CASRRGQLQETQYF; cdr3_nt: TGTGCCAGCAGGAGGGGTCAGTTACAAGAGACCCAGTACTTC
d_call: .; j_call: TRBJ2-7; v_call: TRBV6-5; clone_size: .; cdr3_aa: CASSYSWQGRGEQYF; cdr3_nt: TGTGCCAGCAGTTACTCGTGGCAGGGCAGGGGCGAGCAGTACTTC
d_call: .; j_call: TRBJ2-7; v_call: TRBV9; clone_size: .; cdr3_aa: CASSVGIPGSSSYEQYF; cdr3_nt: TGTGCCAGCAGCGTAGGGATACCGGGGTCCAGCTCCTACGAGCAGTACTTC
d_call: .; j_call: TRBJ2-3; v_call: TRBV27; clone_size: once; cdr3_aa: CASKWSGSTDTQYF; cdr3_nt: TGTGCCAGCAAATGGAGCGGAAGCACAGATACGCAGTATTTT
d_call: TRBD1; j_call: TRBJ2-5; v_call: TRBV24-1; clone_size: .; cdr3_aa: CATSDFGKQGSGETQYF; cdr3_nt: TGTGCCACCAGTGATTTTGGTAAACAGGGGAGCGGAGAGACCCAGTACTTC
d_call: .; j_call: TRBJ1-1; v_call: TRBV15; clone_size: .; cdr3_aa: CATSREMGGGTEAFF; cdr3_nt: TGTGCCACCAGCAGAGAGATGGGGGGAGGGACTGAAGCTTTCTTT
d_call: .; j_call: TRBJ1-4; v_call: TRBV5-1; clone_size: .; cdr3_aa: CASSLGRGDGEKLFF; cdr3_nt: TGCGCCAGCAGCTTAGGCCGGGGTGACGGTGAAAAACTGTTTTTT
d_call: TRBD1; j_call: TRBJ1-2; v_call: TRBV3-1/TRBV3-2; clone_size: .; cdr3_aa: CASSPQGGGGTF; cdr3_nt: TGTGCCAGCAGCCCTCAGGGAGGGGGCGGCACCTTC
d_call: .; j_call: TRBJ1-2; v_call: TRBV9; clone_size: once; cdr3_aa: CASSVAQGYGYTF; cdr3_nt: TGTGCCAGCAGCGTAGCTCAAGGGTATGGCTACACCTTC
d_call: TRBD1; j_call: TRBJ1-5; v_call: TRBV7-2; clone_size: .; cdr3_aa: CASSGQGSVGNQPQHF; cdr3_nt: TGTGCCAGCAGCGGACAGGGGTCTGTAGGAAATCAGCCCCAGCATTTT
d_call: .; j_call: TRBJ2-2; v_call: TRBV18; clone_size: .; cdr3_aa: CASSSRTPGAGELFF; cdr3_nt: TGTGCCAGCTCATCCCGGACCCCGGGAGCCGGGGAGCTGTTTTTT
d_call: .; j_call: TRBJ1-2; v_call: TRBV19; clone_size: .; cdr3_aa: CATRRVDGYTF; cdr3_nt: TGTGCCACCCGGAGGGTAGATGGCTACACCTTC
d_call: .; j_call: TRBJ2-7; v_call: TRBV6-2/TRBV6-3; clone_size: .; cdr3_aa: CASSDITYEQYF; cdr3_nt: TGTGCCAGCAGTGACATAACCTACGAGCAGTACTTC
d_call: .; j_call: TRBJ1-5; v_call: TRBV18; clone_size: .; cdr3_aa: CASSDSPNQPQHF; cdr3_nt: TGTGCCAGCTCAGACTCCCCGAATCAGCCCCAGCATTTT
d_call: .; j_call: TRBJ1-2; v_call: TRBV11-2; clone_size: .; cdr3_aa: CASSLALGSDGYTF; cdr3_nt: TGTGCCAGCAGCTTAGCGTTGGGGAGCGATGGCTACACCTTC
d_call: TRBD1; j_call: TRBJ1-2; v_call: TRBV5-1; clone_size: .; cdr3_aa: CASSETGDAYGYTF; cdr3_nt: TGCGCCAGCAGCGAGACAGGGGATGCCTATGGCTACACCTTC
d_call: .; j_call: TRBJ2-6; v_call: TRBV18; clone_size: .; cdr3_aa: CASSLGRTDSGANVLTF; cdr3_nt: TGTGCCAGCTCACTTGGACGGACCGACTCTGGGGCCAACGTCCTGACTTTC
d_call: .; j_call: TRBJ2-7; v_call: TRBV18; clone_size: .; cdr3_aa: CASSPFGTPESSYEQYF; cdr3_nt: TGTGCCAGCTCACCTTTCGGGACCCCCGAGAGCTCCTACGAGCAGTACTTC